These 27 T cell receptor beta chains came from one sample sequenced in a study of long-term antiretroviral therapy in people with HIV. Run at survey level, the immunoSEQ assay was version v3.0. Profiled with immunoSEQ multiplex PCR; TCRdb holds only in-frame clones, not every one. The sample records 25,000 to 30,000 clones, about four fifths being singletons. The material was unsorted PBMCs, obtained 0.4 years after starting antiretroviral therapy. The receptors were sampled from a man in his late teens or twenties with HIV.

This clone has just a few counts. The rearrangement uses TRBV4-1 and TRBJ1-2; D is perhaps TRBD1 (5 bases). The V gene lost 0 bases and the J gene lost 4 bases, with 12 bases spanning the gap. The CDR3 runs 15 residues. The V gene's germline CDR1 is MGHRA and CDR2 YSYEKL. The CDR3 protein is CASSQDAGAGYGYTF. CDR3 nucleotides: TGCGCCAGCAGCCAAGATGCCGGGGCGGGCTATGGCTACACCTTC.

In DNA, the CDR3 is TGTGCCAGCAGCTTCTCAGGGGCGATTGGCTACACCTTC. This sequence encodes CASSFSGAIGYTF. The rearrangement joins TRBV5-6 to TRBJ1-2; maybe TRBD1 (6 bases). CDR1 and CDR2 from the germline V gene are SGHDT and YYEEEE. The CDR3 has 13 amino acids. V shed 2 bases and J shed 7 bases, with 12 bases lying between them.

CDR3 sequence: CASSSRQGGYQETQYF. The DNA of the CDR3 is TGTGCCAGCAGCTCCCGACAGGGGGGCTACCAAGAGACCCAGTACTTC. The chain joins TRBV11-2 to TRBJ2-5, with 9 bases identical to TRBD1. The CDR3 is made up of 16 amino acids. The V gene end was trimmed by 4 bases and the J gene end by 0 bases; junction bases not matched to a gene: 6. The germline V gene encodes CDR1 SGHAT and CDR2 FQNNGV.

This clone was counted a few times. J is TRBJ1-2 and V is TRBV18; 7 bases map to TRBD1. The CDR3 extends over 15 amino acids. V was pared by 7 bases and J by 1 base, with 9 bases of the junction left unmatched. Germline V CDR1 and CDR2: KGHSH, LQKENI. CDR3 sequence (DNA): TGTGCCAGCTACGACAGGGAAGGTAGTAACTATGGCTACACCTTC. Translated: CASYDREGSNYGYTF.

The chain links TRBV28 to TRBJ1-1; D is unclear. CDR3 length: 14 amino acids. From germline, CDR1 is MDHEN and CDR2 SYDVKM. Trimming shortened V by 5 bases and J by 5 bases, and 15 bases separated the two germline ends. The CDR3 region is CASSPWAGKTEAFF. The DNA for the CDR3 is TGTGCCAGCAGTCCCTGGGCGGGGAAAACTGAAGCTTTCTTT.

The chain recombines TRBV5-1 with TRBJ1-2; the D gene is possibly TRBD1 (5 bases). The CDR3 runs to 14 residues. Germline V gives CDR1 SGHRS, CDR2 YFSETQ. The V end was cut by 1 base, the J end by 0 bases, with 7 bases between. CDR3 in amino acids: CASSLQGPNYGYTF. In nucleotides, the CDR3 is TGCGCCAGCAGCTTGCAGGGACCTAACTATGGCTACACCTTC.

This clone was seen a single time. CDR3 sequence (DNA): TGTGCCAGCAGCCCGGGACCGATGAACTATGGCTACACCTTC. It specifies CASSPGPMNYGYTF. This chain joins TRBV5-6 and TRBJ1-2, with D perhaps matching TRBD1 (5 bases). V was clipped by 4 bases and J by 2 bases, with 12 bases between them. This CDR3 is 14 amino acids long. Germline V gives CDR1 SGHDT, CDR2 YYEEEE.

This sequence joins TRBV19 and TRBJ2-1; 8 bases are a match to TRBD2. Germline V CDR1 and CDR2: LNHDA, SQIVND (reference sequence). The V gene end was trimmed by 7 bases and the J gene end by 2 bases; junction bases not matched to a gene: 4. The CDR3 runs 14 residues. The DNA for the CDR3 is TGTGCCAGTAAAAAAGCGGGGGCCTACAATGAGCAGTTCTTC. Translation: CASKKAGAYNEQFF.

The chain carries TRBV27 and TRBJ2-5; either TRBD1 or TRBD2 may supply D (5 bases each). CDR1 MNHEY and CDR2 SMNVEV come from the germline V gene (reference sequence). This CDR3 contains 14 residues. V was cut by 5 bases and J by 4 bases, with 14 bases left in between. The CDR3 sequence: CASSPGRYTETQYF. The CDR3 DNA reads TGTGCCAGCAGTCCGGGACGGTACACAGAGACCCAGTACTTC.

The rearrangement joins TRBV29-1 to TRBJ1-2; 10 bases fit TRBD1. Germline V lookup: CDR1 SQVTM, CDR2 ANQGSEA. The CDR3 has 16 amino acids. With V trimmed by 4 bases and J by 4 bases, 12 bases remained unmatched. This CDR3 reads CSVGRPGTGEGYGYTF. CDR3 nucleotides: TGCAGCGTTGGACGCCCTGGGACAGGGGAGGGCTATGGCTACACCTTC.

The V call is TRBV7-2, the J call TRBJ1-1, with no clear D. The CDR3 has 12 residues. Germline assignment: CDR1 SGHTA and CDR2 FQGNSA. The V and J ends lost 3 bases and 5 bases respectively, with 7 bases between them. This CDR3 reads CASSFAKTEAFF. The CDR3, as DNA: TGTGCCAGCAGCTTTGCCAAGACTGAAGCTTTCTTT.

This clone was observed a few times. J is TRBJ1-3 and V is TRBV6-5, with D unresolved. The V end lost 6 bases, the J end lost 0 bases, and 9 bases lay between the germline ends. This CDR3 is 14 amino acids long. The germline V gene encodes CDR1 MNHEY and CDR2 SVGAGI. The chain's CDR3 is CASRTGSSGNTIYF. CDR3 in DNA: TGTGCCAGCAGGACGGGATCCTCTGGAAACACCATATATTTT.

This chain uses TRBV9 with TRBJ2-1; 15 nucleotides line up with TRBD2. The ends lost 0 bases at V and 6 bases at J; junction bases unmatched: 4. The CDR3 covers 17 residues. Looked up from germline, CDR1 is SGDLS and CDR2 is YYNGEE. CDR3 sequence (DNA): TGTGCCAGCAGCGTAGGGACTAGCGGGGGGGTTACCAATGAGCAGTTCTTC. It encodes CASSVGTSGGVTNEQFF.

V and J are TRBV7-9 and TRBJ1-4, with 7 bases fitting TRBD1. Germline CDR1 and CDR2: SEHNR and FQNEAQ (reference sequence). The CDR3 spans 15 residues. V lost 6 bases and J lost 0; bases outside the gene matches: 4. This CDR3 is CASRSQGATNEKLFF. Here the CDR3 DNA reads TGTGCCAGCAGATCGCAGGGGGCAACTAATGAAAAACTGTTTTTT.

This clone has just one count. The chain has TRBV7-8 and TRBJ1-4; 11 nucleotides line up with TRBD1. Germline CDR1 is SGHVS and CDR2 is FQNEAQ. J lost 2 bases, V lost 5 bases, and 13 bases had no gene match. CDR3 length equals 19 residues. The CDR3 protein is CASSPWPGTGGPTNEKLFF. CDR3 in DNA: TGTGCCAGCAGCCCGTGGCCCGGGACAGGGGGTCCCACTAATGAAAAACTGTTTTTT. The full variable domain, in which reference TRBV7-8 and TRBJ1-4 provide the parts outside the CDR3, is GAGVSQSPRYKVAKRGQDVALRCDPISGHVSLFWYQQALGQGPEFLTYFQNEAQLDKSGLPSDRFFAERPEGSVSTLKIQRTQQEDSAVYLCASSPWPGTGGPTNEKLFFGSGTQLSVL.

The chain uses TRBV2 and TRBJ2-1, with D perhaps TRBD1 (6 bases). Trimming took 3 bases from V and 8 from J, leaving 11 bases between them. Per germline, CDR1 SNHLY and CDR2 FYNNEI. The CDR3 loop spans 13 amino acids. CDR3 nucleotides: TGTGCCAGCAGTGATACAGGGACCGATGAGCAGTTCTTC. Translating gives CASSDTGTDEQFF.

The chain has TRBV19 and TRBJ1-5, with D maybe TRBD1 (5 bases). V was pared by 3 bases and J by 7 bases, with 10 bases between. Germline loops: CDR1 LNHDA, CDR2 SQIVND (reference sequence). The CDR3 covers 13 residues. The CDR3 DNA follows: TGTGCCAGTAGTATTGCGGGGGGACAGCCCCAGCATTTT. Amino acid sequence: CASSIAGGQPQHF.

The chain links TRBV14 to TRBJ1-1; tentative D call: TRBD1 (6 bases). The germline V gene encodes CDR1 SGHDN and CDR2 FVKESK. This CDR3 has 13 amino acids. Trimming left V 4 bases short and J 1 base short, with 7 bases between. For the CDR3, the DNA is TGTGCCAGCAGCCCGGGACAGAACACTGAAGCTTTCTTT. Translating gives CASSPGQNTEAFF.

CDR3 residues: CASSPQGQTYGYTF. The CDR3 DNA reads as TGTGCCAGCAGCCCCCAGGGACAAACCTATGGCTACACCTTC. J is TRBJ1-2 and V is TRBV11-2, with D tentatively TRBD1 (6 bases). The V end was cut by 5 bases, the J end by 4 bases, with 14 bases between. The CDR3 runs 14 residues. Germline CDR1 is SGHAT and CDR2 is FQNNGV.

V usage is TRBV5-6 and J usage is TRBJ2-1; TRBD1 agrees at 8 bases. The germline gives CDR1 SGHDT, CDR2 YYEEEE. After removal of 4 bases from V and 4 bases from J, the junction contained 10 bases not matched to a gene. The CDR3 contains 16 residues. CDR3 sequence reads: CASSPRTGRFYNEQFF. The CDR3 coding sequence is TGTGCCAGCAGCCCAAGGACAGGGAGGTTTTACAATGAGCAGTTCTTC.

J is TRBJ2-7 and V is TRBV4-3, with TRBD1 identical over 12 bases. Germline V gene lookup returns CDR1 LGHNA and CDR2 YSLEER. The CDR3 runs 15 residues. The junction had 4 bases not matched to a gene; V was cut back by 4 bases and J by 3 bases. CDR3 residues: CASSPGTGGIYEQYF. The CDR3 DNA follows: TGCGCCAGCAGCCCCGGGACAGGGGGCATCTACGAGCAGTACTTC.

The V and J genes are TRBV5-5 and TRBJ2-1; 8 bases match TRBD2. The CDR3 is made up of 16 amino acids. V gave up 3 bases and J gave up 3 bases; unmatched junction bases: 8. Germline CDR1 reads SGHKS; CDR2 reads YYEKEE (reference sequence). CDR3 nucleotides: TGTGCCAGCAGCTCTAGACGGGAGGGCCTCTACAATGAGCAGTTCTTC. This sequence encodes CASSSRREGLYNEQFF. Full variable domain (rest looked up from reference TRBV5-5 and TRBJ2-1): DAGVTQSPTHLIKTRGQQVTLRCSPISGHKSVSWYQQVLGQGPQFIFQYYEKEERGRGNFPDRFSARQFPNYSSELNVNALLLGDSALYLCASSSRREGLYNEQFFGPGTRLTVL.

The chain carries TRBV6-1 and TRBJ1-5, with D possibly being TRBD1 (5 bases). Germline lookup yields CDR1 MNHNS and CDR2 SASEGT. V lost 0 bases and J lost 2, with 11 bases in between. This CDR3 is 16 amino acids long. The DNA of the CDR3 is TGTGCCAGCAGTGAAGCGCCCGGGACCGGCAATCAGCCCCAGCATTTT. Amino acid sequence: CASSEAPGTGNQPQHF.

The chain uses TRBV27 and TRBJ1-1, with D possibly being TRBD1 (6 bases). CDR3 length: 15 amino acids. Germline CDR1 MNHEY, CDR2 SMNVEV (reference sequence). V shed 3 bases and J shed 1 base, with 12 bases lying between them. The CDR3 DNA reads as TGTGCCAGCAGTTTCTCTTGGGGGGCGAACACTGAAGCTTTCTTT. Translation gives CASSFSWGANTEAFF.

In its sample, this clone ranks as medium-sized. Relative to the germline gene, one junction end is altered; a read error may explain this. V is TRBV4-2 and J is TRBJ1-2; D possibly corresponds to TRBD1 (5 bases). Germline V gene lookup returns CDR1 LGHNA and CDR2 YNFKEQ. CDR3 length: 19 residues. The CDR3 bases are TGTGCCAGCAGCCAAGAGGGACTGCTTAGCGACTCGGTTAACTTTGGCTACACCTTC. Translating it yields CASSQEGLLSDSVNFGYTF.

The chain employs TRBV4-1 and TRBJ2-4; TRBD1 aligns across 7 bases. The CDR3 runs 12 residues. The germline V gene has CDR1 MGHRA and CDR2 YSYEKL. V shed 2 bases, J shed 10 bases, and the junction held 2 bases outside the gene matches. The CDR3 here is CASSQQQGIQYF. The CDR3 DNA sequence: TGCGCCAGCAGCCAACAACAGGGGATTCAGTACTTC.

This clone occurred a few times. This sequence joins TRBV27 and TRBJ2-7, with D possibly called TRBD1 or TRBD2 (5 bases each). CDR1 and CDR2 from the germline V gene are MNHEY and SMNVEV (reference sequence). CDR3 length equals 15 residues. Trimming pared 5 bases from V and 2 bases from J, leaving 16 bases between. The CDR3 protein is CASSLMGELTYEQYF. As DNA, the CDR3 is TGTGCCAGCAGTCTTATGGGGGAGTTGACCTACGAGCAGTACTTC.